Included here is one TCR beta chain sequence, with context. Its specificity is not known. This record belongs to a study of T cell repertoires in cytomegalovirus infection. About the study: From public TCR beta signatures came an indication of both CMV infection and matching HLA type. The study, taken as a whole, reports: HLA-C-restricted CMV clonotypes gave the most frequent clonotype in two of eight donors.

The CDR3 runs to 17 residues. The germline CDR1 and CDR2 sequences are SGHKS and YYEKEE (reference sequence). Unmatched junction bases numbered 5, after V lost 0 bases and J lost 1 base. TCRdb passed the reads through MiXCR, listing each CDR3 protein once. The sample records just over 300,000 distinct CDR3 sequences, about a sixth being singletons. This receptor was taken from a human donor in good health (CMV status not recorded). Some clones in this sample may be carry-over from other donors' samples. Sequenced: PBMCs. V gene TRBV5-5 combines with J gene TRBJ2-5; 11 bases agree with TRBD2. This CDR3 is CASSLVILAGGQETQYF. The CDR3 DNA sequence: TGTGCCAGCAGCTTGGTTATTCTAGCGGGGGGCCAAGAGACCCAGTACTTC.